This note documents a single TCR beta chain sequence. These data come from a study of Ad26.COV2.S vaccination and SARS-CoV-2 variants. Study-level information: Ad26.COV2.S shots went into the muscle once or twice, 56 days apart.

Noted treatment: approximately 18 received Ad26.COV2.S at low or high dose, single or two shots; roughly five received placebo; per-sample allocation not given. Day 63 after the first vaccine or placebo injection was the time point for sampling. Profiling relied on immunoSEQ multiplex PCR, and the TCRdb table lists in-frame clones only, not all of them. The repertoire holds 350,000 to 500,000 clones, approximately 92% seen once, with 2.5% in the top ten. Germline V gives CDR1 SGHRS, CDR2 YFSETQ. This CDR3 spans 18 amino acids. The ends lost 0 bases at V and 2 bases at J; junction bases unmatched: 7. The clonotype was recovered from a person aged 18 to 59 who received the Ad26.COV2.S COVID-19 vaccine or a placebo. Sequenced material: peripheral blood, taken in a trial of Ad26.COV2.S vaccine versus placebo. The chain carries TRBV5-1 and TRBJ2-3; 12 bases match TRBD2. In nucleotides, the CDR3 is TGCGCCAGCAGCTTGGCGCGGACTAGCGGGGCGACCACAGATACGCAGTATTTT. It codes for CASSLARTSGATTDTQYF. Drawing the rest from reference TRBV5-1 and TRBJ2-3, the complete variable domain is KAGVTQTPRYLIKTRGQQVTLSCSPISGHRSVSWYQQTPGQGLQFLFEYFSETQRNKGNFPGRFSGRQFSNSRSEMNVSTLELGDSALYLCASSLARTSGATTDTQYFGPGTRLTVL.